The clone carrying this T cell receptor (beta chain) came up a few times. The source of the sample is a study of blood T cell repertoires in COVID-19. Study as a whole: In each case, the material was cDNA or gDNA derived from T cells, B-cell-depleted T cells, or PBMCs.

Sequencing used immunoSEQ multiplex PCR; TCRdb keeps in-frame clones, though not all of them. The table records around 200,000 clones, about nine tenths of them present only once. The CDR3 covers 15 residues. Trimming left V 2 bases short and J 7 bases short, with 17 bases between. The germline gives CDR1 SGHTA, CDR2 FQGTGA. The sequenced sample consisted of peripheral blood. This chain links TRBV7-3 with TRBJ1-2, with D unresolved. This TCR came from a man between 18 and 29 years old with active or convalescent COVID-19. CDR3 region: CASSLVGGGVFGYTF. CDR3 sequence (DNA): TGTGCCAGCAGCTTAGTAGGAGGAGGAGTTTTTGGCTACACCTTC.